This T cell receptor (beta chain) was retrieved from a study of blood T cell repertoires in COVID-19. On the study more broadly: Samples came from the United States, Italy and Spain, spanning acute and convalescent COVID-19. Sample material is recorded as cDNA or gDNA derived from T cells, B-cell-depleted T cells, or PBMCs.

From germline, CDR1 is WNHNN and CDR2 SYGVQD (reference sequence). This CDR3 has 15 residues. V was pared by 3 bases and J by 9 bases, with 6 bases of the junction left unmatched. Assay: immunoSEQ multiplex PCR; the TCRdb copy retains only in-frame clones and omits some. The sample has about 190,000 clones, 70% to 85% seen once. Only one count was recorded for this clone. The receptor comes from a woman aged 45 to 65 with acute or convalescent COVID-19. Sequenced sample: peripheral blood. The J gene is TRBJ2-1, the V gene TRBV10-1, with TRBD2 matching over 12 bases. CDR3 amino acids: CASSDRLAGVGEQFF. CDR3 sequence (DNA): TGCGCCAGCAGTGACCGACTAGCGGGGGTGGGTGAGCAGTTCTTC.